A single sample is the source of the 3 T cell receptor beta chains below, sequenced in a study of blood T cell repertoires in COVID-19. TCRdb's table, derived via immunoSEQ multiplex PCR, lists solely in-frame clones and lacks some. The repertoire has hundreds of thousands of clones, 85% to 90% of them found once; the top ten carry about 14%. The sample taken for sequencing was PBMCs or T cells enriched from blood (not recorded which). These TCRs come from a man aged 18 to 30 who had recovered from COVID-19.

CDR3 DNA: TGTGCCAGCAGCCAAAACCCAGGCCAGCCCCAGCATTTT. Residues: CASSQNPGQPQHF. The rearrangement uses TRBV14 and TRBJ1-5, with no clear D. CDR3 length equals 13 residues. Germline V lookup: CDR1 SGHDN, CDR2 FVKESK. Trimming took 2 bases from V and 7 from J, leaving 9 bases between them. The full variable domain, completed using reference TRBV14 and TRBJ1-5, is EAGVTQFPSHSVIEKGQTVTLRCDPISGHDNLYWYRRVMGKEIKFLLHFVKESKQDESGMPNNRFLAERTGGTYSTLKVQPAELEDSGVYFCASSQNPGQPQHFGDGTRLSIL.

The J gene is TRBJ1-3, the V gene TRBV2; D call uncertain. Germline V gene data show CDR1 as SNHLY and CDR2 as FYNNEI. V shed 1 base and J shed 4 bases, with 5 bases lying between them. The CDR3 runs to 13 residues. CDR3 sequence reads: CASSEERGNTIYF. CDR3 in DNA: TGTGCCAGCAGTGAAGAGCGGGGAAACACCATATATTTT. The whole variable domain, remainder taken from reference TRBV2 and TRBJ1-3, is EPEVTQTPSHQVTQMGQEVILRCVPISNHLYFYWYRQILGQKVEFLVSFYNNEISEKSEIFDDQFSVERPDGSNFTLKIRSTKLEDSAMYFCASSEERGNTIYFGEGSWLTVV.

This rearrangement joins TRBV4-1 to TRBJ1-1, with a possible D match to TRBD1 (5 bases). V was clipped by 4 bases and J by 2 bases, with 11 bases between them. CDR1 is MGHRA and CDR2 is YSYEKL in the germline V gene. This CDR3 contains 14 residues. The CDR3 nucleotides read TGCGCCAGCAGCCGCAGGGAGGGAAACACTGAAGCTTTCTTT. This encodes CASSRREGNTEAFF.